The 2 T cell receptor beta chains below come from one sample, sequenced in a study of metastatic and nonmetastatic thyroid tumors. Prior to thyroid surgery, none of the patients had received any treatment. MiXCR re-clonotyped the PCR reads for TCRdb. The sample includes about 40,000 clones, about a sixth of them seen just once. Sequencing used blood. The receptor source for this set is a female donor with papillary thyroid cancer or a benign thyroid nodule (not recorded which). Some clones in this sample may be carry-over from other donors' samples.

V and J are TRBV4-2 and TRBJ2-3, with D maybe TRBD1 (8 bases). The CDR3 has 13 amino acids. The ends were cut back, 8 bases at V and 7 bases at J, with 16 bases in the middle. CDR1 and CDR2 (germline): LGHNA, YNFKEQ. The CDR3 loop reads CASQGAGAHTQYF. The CDR3 DNA follows: TGTGCCAGCCAGGGGGCGGGAGCCCATACGCAGTATTTT.

This clone came up many times. This chain links TRBV5-1 with TRBJ2-5; D is unclear. V was clipped by 2 bases and J by 5 bases, with 7 bases between them. The CDR3 length is 12 residues. The germline V gene encodes CDR1 SGHRS and CDR2 YFSETQ. CDR3: CASSLSPETQYF. CDR3 DNA sequence: TGCGCCAGCAGCTTATCCCCCGAGACCCAGTACTTC.